A selection of T cell receptor beta chains follows, all from one sample in a study of T cell repertoires in ileal Crohn's disease. Sequencing was performed with immunoSEQ multiplex PCR; in TCRdb, only in-frame clones are kept and a portion is missing. Of about 2,800 clones listed, roughly three quarters are singletons. Sequencing was carried out using ileal tissue. These receptors came from an adult with Crohn's disease. Each CDR3 is given without its conserved first and last residue. Clone size is not always given. Where it is, it says once, few, many or a class for expanded clones.

CDR3 protein | clone size | J gene | V gene
ASSLVRGGRETQY | - | TRBJ2-5 | TRBV11-2
ASSEAFRAGELF | - | TRBJ2-2 | TRBV6-1
AWRGYRENTNTGELF | - | TRBJ2-2 | TRBV30
ASSERELAGNTIY | - | TRBJ1-3 | TRBV2
ASSLTLSSYNEQF | - | TRBJ2-1 | TRBV7-2
ASSVGETYNEKLF | - | TRBJ1-4 | TRBV9
SVGEETQY | - | TRBJ2-5 | TRBV29-1
ASSSYPGGQETGELF | - | TRBJ2-2 | TRBV7-9
ASSLRASGVYEQY | few | TRBJ2-7 | TRBV11-2
AWSGTGVHEQY | - | TRBJ2-7 | TRBV30
ASSQGHSYEQY | once | TRBJ2-7 | TRBV4-2
SVQFREGVDTQY | - | TRBJ2-3 | TRBV29-1
ASSDSISGSPYYNEQF | few | TRBJ2-1 | TRBV6-4
ASSFPPDRGNTEAF | once | TRBJ1-1 | TRBV27
ATSRVSDSRVHEQY | - | TRBJ2-7 | TRBV15
ASSVDRGDSYEQY | large | TRBJ2-7 | TRBV2
ASSLLAGAQETQY | few | TRBJ2-5 | TRBV18
ASSLRPSRERRDEKLF | - | TRBJ1-4 | TRBV5-4
ASSFRQGAAGELF | - | TRBJ2-2 | TRBV7-2
ASSDRAYEQY | - | TRBJ2-7 | TRBV2
ATSSQNYGYT | few | TRBJ1-2 | TRBV15
ASSAEGTSGITGELF | few | TRBJ2-2 | TRBV9
ASSPRGTGTGANVLT | - | TRBJ2-6 | TRBV13
ASSWTGGGEQY | once | TRBJ2-7 | TRBV5-4
ASSIGASGGNEQF | - | TRBJ2-1 | TRBV19
ASSPQDRALQETQY | few | TRBJ2-5 | TRBV18
ASSQGNSDTQY | - | TRBJ2-3 | TRBV4-1
ASSSGTSLEQY | few | - | TRBV7-2